Sequencing of this T cell receptor beta chain was carried out in a study of PD-L1 blockade in urothelial cancer. Details on this clone: Antigen unknown.

General study findings and limits: Below-median blood TCR clonality before treatment forecast better survival.

Every PCR received spiked-in synthetic TCR analog templates. Using immunoSEQ multiplex PCR, the repertoire was profiled, and TCRdb retains in-frame clones only, with some absent. Counted here are about 45,000 clones, 88% occurring once; the ten biggest clones make up less than 15%. Germline V gives CDR1 SGHRS, CDR2 YFSETQ. Trimming took off 4 bases at V and 0 bases at J, with 13 bases between the two ends. CDR3 size: 16 residues. This rearrangement joins TRBV5-1 to TRBJ2-2; maybe TRBD2 (6 bases). The material was PBMCs, obtained around atezolizumab (anti-PD-L1) treatment. The receptor was derived from a woman in her fifties or sixties with urothelial cancer. The CDR3 nucleotides read TGCGCCAGCAGCGCTGCCGGGAGAACGAACACCGGGGAGCTGTTTTTT. It yields the protein CASSAAGRTNTGELFF.